This T cell receptor (beta chain) was captured by sequencing in a study of T cells in localized non-small cell lung cancer. Study outcomes and limitations: The study detected a median approximately 55 of the top 100 tumor clones in adjacent lung. A raised T cell density in blood coincided with lengthier overall survival. Maximal T cell clonality occurred in uninvolved adjacent lung, with tumor ranking below it. Only one tumor region was sequenced, so heterogeneity remains possible.

The CDR3 has 12 residues. CDR1 is MNHNY and CDR2 is SVGAGI in the germline V gene (reference sequence). The V gene lost 0 bases and the J gene lost 5 bases, with 4 bases spanning the gap. This clone has just a few counts. Its antigen is not identified. This sample includes further DNA sequences coding for the same CDR3. Sequenced by immunoSEQ multiplex PCR; TCRdb stores in-frame clones only, minus some. The sample shows 90,000 or so clones, roughly 89% of them seen only once. This receptor was obtained from a man aged 35 to 70 with stage I squamous cell lung carcinoma. The sample was peripheral blood, taken before any cancer treatment. The chain links TRBV6-6 to TRBJ2-5; no firm D call. DNA for the CDR3: TGTGCCAGCAGTTACTCGGGCGAGACCCAGTACTTC. Translation: CASSYSGETQYF.